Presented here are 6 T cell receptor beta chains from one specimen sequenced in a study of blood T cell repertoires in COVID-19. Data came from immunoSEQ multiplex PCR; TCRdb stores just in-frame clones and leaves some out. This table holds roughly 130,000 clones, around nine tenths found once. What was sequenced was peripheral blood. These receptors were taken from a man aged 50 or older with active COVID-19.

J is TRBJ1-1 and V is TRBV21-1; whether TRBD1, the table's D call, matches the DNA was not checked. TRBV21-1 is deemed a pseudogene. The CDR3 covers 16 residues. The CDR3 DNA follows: TGTGCCAGCAGCCGCTTTGGACAGACGATGAACACTGAAGCTTTCTTT. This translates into CASSRFGQTMNTEAFF.

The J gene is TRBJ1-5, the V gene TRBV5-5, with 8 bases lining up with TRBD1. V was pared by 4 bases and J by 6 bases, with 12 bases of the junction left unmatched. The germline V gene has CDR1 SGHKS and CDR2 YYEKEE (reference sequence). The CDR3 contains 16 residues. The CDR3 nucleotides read TGTGCCAGCAGCCCCGCAACAGGGGGTTGGGGTCAGCCCCAGCATTTT. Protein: CASSPATGGWGQPQHF.

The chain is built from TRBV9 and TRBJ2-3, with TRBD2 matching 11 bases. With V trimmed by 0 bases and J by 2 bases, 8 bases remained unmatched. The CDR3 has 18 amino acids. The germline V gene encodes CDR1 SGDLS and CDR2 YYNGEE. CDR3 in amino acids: CASSVGGTSGGNTDTQYF. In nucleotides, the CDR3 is TGTGCCAGCAGCGTAGGGGGAACTAGCGGGGGCAACACAGATACGCAGTATTTT.

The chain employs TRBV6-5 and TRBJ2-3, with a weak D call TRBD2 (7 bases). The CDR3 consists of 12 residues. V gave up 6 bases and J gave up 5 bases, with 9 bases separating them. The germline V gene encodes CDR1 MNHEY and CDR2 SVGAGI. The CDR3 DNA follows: TGTGCCAGCAGGGGAGGGGGAGATACGCAGTATTTT. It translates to CASRGGGDTQYF.

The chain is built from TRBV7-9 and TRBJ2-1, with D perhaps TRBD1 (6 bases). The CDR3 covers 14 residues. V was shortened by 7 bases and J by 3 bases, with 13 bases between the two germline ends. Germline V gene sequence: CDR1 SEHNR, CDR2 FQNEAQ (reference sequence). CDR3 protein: CASTEDRSYNEQFF. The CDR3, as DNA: TGTGCCAGCACTGAGGACAGAAGCTACAATGAGCAGTTCTTC.

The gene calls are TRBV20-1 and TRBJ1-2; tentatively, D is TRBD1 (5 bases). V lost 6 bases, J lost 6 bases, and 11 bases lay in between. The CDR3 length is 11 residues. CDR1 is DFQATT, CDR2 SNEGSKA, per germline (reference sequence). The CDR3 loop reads CSARAVNGYTF. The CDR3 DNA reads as TGCAGTGCCAGGGCAGTAAATGGCTACACCTTC.